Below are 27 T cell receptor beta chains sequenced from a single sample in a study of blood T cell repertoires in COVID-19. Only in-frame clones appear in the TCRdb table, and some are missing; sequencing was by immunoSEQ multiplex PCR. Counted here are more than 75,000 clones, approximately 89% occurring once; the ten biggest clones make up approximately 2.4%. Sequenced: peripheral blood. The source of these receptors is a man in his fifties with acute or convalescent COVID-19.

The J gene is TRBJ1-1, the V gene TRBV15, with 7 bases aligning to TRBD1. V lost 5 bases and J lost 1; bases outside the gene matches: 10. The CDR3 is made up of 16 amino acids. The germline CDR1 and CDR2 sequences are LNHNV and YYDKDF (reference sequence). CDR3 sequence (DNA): TGTGCCACCAGCCCCAGGGACAGCCCAGCGAACACTGAAGCTTTCTTT. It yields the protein CATSPRDSPANTEAFF.

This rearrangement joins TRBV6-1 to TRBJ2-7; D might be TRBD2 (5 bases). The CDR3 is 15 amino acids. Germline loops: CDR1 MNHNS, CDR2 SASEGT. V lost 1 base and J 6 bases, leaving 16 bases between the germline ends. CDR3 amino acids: CASSEVREAAGEQYF. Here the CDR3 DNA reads TGTGCCAGCAGTGAAGTTCGGGAAGCGGCGGGCGAGCAGTACTTC.

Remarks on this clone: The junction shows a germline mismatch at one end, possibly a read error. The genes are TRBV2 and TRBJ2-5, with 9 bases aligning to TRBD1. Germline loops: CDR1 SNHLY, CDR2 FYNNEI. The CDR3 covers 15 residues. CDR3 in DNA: TGTGCCAGCAGGGAAGACAGGGGGTACCAAGAGACCCAGTACTTC. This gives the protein CASREDRGYQETQYF. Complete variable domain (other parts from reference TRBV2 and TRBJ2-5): EPEVTQTPSHQVTQMGQEVILRCVPISNHLYFYWYRQILGQKVEFLVSFYNNEISEKSEIFDDQFSVERPDGSNFTLKIRSTKLEDSAMYFCASREDRGYQETQYFGPGTRLLVL.

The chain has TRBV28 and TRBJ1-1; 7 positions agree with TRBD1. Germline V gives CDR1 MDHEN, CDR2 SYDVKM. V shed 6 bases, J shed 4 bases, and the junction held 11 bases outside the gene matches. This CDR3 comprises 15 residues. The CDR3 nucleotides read TGTGCCAGCAGCCTACCCGGACAGGCCGCCACTGAAGCTTTCTTT. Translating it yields CASSLPGQAATEAFF.

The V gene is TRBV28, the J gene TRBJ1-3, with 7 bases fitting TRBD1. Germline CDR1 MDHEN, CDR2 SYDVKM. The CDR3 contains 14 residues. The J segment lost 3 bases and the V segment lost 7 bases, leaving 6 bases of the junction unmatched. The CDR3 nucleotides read TGTGCCAGCAATACGGGACAGTATGGAAACACCATATATTTT. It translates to CASNTGQYGNTIYF.

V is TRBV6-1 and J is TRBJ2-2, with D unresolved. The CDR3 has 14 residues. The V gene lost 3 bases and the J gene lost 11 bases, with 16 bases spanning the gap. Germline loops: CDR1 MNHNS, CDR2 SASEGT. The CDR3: CASSEARSSSELFF. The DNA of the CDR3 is TGTGCCAGCAGTGAGGCTAGATCCTCCTCCGAGCTGTTTTTT.

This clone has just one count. CDR3 in amino acids: CASRRGQGGYEQYV. CDR3 nucleotides: TGTGCCAGCAGACGCGGACAGGGTGGCTACGAGCAGTACGTC. The chain couples TRBV6-5 to TRBJ2-7, with TRBD1 matching 8 bases. Trimming removed 6 bases from V and 3 bases from J; junction bases left unmatched: 7. This CDR3 has 14 residues. Germline CDR1 MNHEY, CDR2 SVGAGI.

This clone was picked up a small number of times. The CDR3 sequence: CASSQENRPQETQYF. In nucleotides, the CDR3 is TGCGCCAGCAGCCAAGAGAACAGACCCCAAGAGACCCAGTACTTC. This chain joins TRBV4-1 and TRBJ2-5; D uncertain. CDR1 is MGHRA, CDR2 YSYEKL, per germline. The CDR3 covers 15 residues. Trimming shortened V by 0 bases and J by 1 base, and 9 bases separated the two germline ends.

CDR3 DNA: TGTGCCAGCAGTTTATCAGGGGGATCTGTCTATGGCTACACCTTC. Translating gives CASSLSGGSVYGYTF. The rearrangement uses TRBV28 and TRBJ1-2, with 7 bases fitting TRBD1. The V gene's germline CDR1 is MDHEN and CDR2 SYDVKM. V shed 1 base, J shed 4 bases, and the junction held 6 bases outside the gene matches. The CDR3 extends over 15 amino acids.

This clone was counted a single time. The CDR3 DNA reads as TGTGCCAGCAGCTTCCGAGCGGGGGAAGTCACAGATACGCAGTATTTT. This translates into CASSFRAGEVTDTQYF. The rearrangement joins TRBV7-9 to TRBJ2-3, with TRBD2 identical over 8 bases. The CDR3 totals 16 residues. Trimming cost V 3 bases and J 2 bases; bases outside gene matches: 7. The germline V gene has CDR1 SEHNR and CDR2 FQNEAQ (reference sequence).

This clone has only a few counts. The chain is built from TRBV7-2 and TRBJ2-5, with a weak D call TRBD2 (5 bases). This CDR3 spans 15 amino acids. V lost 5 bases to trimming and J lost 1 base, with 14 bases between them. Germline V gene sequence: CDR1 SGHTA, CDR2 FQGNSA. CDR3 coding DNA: TGTGCCAGCAGCCAATCCCGAGGGTCCCAAGAGACCCAGTACTTC. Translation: CASSQSRGSQETQYF.

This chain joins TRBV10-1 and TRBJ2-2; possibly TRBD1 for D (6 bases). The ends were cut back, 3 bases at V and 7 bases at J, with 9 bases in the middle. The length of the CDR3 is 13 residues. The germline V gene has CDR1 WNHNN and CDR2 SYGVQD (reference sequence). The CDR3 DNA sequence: TGCGCCAGCAGTGAATCAGGGGTCGGGGAGCTGTTTTTT. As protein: CASSESGVGELFF.

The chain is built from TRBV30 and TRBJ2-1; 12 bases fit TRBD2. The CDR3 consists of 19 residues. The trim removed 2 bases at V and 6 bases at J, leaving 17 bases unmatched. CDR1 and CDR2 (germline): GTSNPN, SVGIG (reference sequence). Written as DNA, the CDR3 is TGTGCCTGGAGTATCCTAGCGGGAGGGCCTCGAATTCAGCTCAATGAGCAGTTCTTC. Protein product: CAWSILAGGPRIQLNEQFF.

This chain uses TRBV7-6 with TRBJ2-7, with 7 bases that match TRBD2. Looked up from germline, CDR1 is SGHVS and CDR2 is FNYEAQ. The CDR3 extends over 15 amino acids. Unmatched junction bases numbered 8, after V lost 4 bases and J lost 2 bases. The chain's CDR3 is CASSSIAGKTYEQYF. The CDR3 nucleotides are TGTGCCAGCAGCTCAATAGCGGGTAAAACCTACGAGCAGTACTTC.

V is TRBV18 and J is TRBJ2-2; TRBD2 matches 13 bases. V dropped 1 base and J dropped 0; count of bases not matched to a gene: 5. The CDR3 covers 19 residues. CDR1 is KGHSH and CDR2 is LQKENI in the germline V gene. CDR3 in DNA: TGTGCCAGCTCACCACGACTAGCGGGGGGAGGCCCGAACACCGGGGAGCTGTTTTTT. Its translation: CASSPRLAGGGPNTGELFF. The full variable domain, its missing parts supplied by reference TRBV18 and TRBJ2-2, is NAGVMQNPRHLVRRRGQEARLRCSPMKGHSHVYWYRQLPEEGLKFMVYLQKENIIDESGMPKERFSAEFPKEGPSILRIQQVVRGDSAAYFCASSPRLAGGGPNTGELFFGEGSRLTVL.

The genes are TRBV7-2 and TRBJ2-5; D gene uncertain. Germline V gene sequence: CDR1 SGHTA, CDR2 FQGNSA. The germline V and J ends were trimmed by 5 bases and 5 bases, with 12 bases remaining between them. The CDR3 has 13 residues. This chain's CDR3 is CASSTESRETQYF. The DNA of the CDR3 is TGTGCCAGCAGCACCGAGTCTAGGGAGACCCAGTACTTC.

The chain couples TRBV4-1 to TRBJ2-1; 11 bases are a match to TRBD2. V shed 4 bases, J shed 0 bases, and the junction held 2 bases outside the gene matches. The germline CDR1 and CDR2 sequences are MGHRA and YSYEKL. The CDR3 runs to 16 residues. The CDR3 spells CASSRLAGNSYNEQFF. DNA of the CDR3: TGCGCCAGCAGCCGACTAGCGGGAAACTCCTACAATGAGCAGTTCTTC.

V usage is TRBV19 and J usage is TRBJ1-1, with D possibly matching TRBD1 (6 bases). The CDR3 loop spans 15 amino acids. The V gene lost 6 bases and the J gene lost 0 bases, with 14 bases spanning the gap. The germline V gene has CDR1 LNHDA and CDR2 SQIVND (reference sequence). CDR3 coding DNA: TGTGCCAGTAGCCCATGGGACACCATGAACACTGAAGCTTTCTTT. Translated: CASSPWDTMNTEAFF.

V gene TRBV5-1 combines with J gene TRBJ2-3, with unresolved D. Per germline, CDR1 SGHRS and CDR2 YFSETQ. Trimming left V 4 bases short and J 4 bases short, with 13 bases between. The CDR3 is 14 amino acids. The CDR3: CASSLPATADTQYF. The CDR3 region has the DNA TGCGCCAGCAGCCTTCCGGCTACAGCAGATACGCAGTATTTT. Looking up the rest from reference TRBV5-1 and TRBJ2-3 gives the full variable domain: KAGVTQTPRYLIKTRGQQVTLSCSPISGHRSVSWYQQTPGQGLQFLFEYFSETQRNKGNFPGRFSGRQFSNSRSEMNVSTLELGDSALYLCASSLPATADTQYFGPGTRLTVL.

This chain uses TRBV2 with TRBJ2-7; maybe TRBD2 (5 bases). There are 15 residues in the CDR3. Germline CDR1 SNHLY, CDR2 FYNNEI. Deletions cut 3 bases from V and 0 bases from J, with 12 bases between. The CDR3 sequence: CASSDTAAGSYEQYF. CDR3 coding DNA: TGTGCCAGCAGTGATACCGCTGCGGGCTCCTACGAGCAGTACTTC.

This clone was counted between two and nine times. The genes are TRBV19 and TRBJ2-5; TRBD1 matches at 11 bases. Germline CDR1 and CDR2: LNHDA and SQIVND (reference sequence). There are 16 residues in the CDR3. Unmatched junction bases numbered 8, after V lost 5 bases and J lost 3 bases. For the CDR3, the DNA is TGTGCCAGTAGTCCCTCCCGGACAGGGGGCGAAGAGACCCAGTACTTC. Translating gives CASSPSRTGGEETQYF.

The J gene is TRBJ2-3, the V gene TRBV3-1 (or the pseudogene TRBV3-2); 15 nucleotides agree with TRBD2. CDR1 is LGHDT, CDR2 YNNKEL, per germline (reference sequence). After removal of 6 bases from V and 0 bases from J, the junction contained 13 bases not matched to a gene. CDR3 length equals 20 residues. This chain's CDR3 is CASRPTPGTSGGLSTDTQYF. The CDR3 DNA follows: TGTGCCAGCAGACCCACCCCCGGGACTAGCGGGGGGTTAAGCACAGATACGCAGTATTTT.

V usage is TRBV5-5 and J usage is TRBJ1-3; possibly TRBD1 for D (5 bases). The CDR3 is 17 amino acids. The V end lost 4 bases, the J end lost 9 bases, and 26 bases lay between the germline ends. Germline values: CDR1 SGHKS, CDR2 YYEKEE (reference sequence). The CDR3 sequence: CASSIATGRMGGSTIYF. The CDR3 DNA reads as TGTGCCAGCAGCATCGCGACCGGGAGAATGGGGGGTAGCACCATATATTTT.

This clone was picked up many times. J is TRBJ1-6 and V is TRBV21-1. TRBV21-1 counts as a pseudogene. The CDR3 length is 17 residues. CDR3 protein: CASSKAAGGSANSPLHF. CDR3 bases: TGTGCCAGCAGCAAAGCGGCGGGGGGATCGGCTAATTCACCCCTCCACTTT.

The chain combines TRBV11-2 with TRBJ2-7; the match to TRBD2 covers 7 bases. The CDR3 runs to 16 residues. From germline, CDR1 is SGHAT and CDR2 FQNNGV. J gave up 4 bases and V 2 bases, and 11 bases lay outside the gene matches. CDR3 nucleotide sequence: TGTGCCAGCAGCTTAATCCCCCGCGGCGGGAGATACGAGCAGTACTTC. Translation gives CASSLIPRGGRYEQYF.

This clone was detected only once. DNA of the CDR3: TGTGCCACCAGCAGAGGAGCTGATTCCTACGAGCAGTACGTC. This translates into CATSRGADSYEQYV. The chain has TRBV15 and TRBJ2-7, with unresolved D. V lost 1 base and J lost 1, with 8 bases in between. The germline CDR1 and CDR2 sequences are LNHNV and YYDKDF (reference sequence). The CDR3 covers 14 residues.

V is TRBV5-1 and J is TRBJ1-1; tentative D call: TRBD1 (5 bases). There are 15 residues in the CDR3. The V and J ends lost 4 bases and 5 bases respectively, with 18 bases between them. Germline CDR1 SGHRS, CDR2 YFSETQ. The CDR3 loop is CASSPLSGGLTEAFF. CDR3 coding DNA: TGCGCCAGCAGCCCCCTTTCCGGGGGGTTGACTGAAGCTTTCTTT.